Shown below are 16 T cell receptor beta chains from a single sample sequenced in a study of cytomegalovirus exposure and HLA in healthy donors. PCR amplification relied on 60 Vbeta primers (plus 13 Jbeta primers). Measured with immunoSEQ multiplex PCR; TCRdb has only the in-frame clones, and not every one. The sample lists 150,000 to 200,000 clones; roughly 79% were seen once. Sequencing input: PBMCs. The receptors stem from a male donor in good health and CMV-seropositive.

The chain has TRBV7-9 and TRBJ1-6, with D possibly being TRBD1 (5 bases). Trimming took off 1 base at V and 7 bases at J, with 5 bases between the two ends. The CDR3 sequence is 13 residues long. The germline V gene has CDR1 SEHNR and CDR2 FQNEAQ (reference sequence). This CDR3 reads CASSLEGNSPLHF. DNA of the CDR3: TGTGCCAGCAGCTTAGAGGGGAATTCACCCCTCCACTTT.

Here the CDR3 reads CSARDTVEQYF. CDR3 nucleotides: TGCAGTGCTAGGGACACGGTCGAGCAGTACTTC. The V gene is TRBV20-1, the J gene TRBJ2-7; possibly TRBD1 for D (5 bases). The CDR3 loop spans 11 amino acids. V gave up 3 bases and J gave up 6 bases, with 9 bases separating them. Per germline, CDR1 DFQATT and CDR2 SNEGSKA (reference sequence).

The chain has TRBV29-1 and TRBJ1-3; D remains unclear. The CDR3 consists of 13 residues. Germline loops: CDR1 SQVTM, CDR2 ANQGSEA. Deletions cut 7 bases from V and 0 bases from J, with 10 bases between. The DNA for the CDR3 is TGCAGCGCCGAACAGCTCTCTGGAAACACCATATATTTT. Protein product: CSAEQLSGNTIYF. The full variable domain, its missing parts supplied by reference TRBV29-1 and TRBJ1-3, is SAVISQKPSRDICQRGTSLTIQCQVDSQVTMMFWYRQQPGQSLTLIATANQGSEATYESGFVIDKFPISRPNLTFSTLTVSNMSPEDSSIYLCSAEQLSGNTIYFGEGSWLTVV.

The V and J genes are TRBV2 and TRBJ1-5; TRBD1 agrees at 8 bases. With V trimmed by 5 bases and J by 1 base, 4 bases remained unmatched. This CDR3 is 15 amino acids long. CDR1 is SNHLY and CDR2 is FYNNEI in the germline V gene. The CDR3 loop is CASSQDRASNQPQHF. CDR3 nucleotide sequence: TGTGCCAGCAGTCAGGACAGGGCAAGCAATCAGCCCCAGCATTTT. Variable domain in full (rest from reference TRBV2 and TRBJ1-5): EPEVTQTPSHQVTQMGQEVILRCVPISNHLYFYWYRQILGQKVEFLVSFYNNEISEKSEIFDDQFSVERPDGSNFTLKIRSTKLEDSAMYFCASSQDRASNQPQHFGDGTRLSIL.

V usage is TRBV5-1 and J usage is TRBJ1-1, with 9 bases lining up with TRBD1. Germline CDR1 is SGHRS and CDR2 is YFSETQ. J lost 6 bases, V lost 7 bases, and 10 bases had no gene match. CDR3 length: 14 amino acids. This CDR3 reads CASWPDRGFAEAFF. DNA for the CDR3: TGCGCCAGCTGGCCAGACAGGGGGTTCGCTGAAGCTTTCTTT.

The chain uses TRBV19 and TRBJ2-5; tentatively, D is TRBD1 (6 bases). The CDR3 contains 17 residues. The germline V gene encodes CDR1 LNHDA and CDR2 SQIVND (reference sequence). The germline V and J ends were trimmed by 4 bases and 2 bases, with 20 bases remaining between them. This chain's CDR3 is CASSTTRGVGGQETQYF. In DNA form, the CDR3 reads TGTGCCAGTAGTACGACACGAGGAGTAGGGGGACAAGAGACCCAGTACTTC.

The chain couples TRBV6-6 to TRBJ1-4; unclear D gene. V lost 2 bases and J lost 4, with 14 bases in between. Germline CDR1 is MNHNY and CDR2 is SVGAGI (reference sequence). The CDR3 consists of 16 residues. For the CDR3, the DNA is TGTGCCAGCAGTTACACAGTGAGAAGGCGTAATGAAAAACTGTTTTTT. This translates into CASSYTVRRRNEKLFF.

The CDR3 loop is CASNAGQGEGNQPQHF. CDR3 bases: TGTGCCAGTAACGCAGGACAGGGAGAGGGTAATCAGCCCCAGCATTTT. The chain couples TRBV19 to TRBJ1-5; 8 nucleotides line up with TRBD1. Germline lookup yields CDR1 LNHDA and CDR2 SQIVND (reference sequence). The CDR3 covers 16 residues. J lost 4 bases, V lost 7 bases, and 12 bases had no gene match.

The chain has TRBV6-1 and TRBJ1-2; D perhaps matches TRBD1 (5 bases). Germline lookup yields CDR1 MNHNS and CDR2 SASEGT. Trimming took 6 bases from V and 2 from J, leaving 13 bases between them. The CDR3 length is 14 residues. This CDR3 reads CASRATDINYGYTF. For the CDR3, the DNA is TGTGCCAGCAGGGCGACAGATATAAACTATGGCTACACCTTC.

The chain uses TRBV7-2 and TRBJ2-7, with 11 bases matching TRBD2. V dropped 1 base and J dropped 1; count of bases not matched to a gene: 0. The CDR3 has 15 amino acids. Per germline, CDR1 SGHTA and CDR2 FQGNSA. CDR3 sequence reads: CASSLGLAGSYEQYF. The CDR3 bases are TGTGCCAGCAGCTTAGGACTAGCGGGGTCCTACGAGCAGTACTTC.

The chain recombines TRBV30 with TRBJ2-1, with D perhaps TRBD2 (5 bases). This CDR3 has 14 amino acids. Germline values: CDR1 GTSNPN, CDR2 SVGIG (reference sequence). Trimming took off 5 bases at V and 8 bases at J, with 19 bases between the two ends. The CDR3: CAWSQDSGVHEQFF. For the CDR3, the DNA is TGTGCCTGGTCCCAAGATTCCGGGGTTCATGAGCAGTTCTTC.

The chain links TRBV6-6 to TRBJ2-1, with D maybe TRBD2 (7 bases). This CDR3 spans 15 amino acids. The germline V gene encodes CDR1 MNHNY and CDR2 SVGAGI (reference sequence). Trimming pared 6 bases from V and 4 bases from J, leaving 16 bases between. The CDR3 loop reads CASSGGRYIYNEQFF. For the CDR3, the DNA is TGTGCCAGCAGCGGGGGGCGTTATATATACAATGAGCAGTTCTTC.

This clone occurred once. The rearrangement joins TRBV6-1 to TRBJ2-1; TRBD2 matches at 8 bases. V lost 8 bases, J lost 3 bases, and 3 bases stayed unmatched. Germline CDR1 and CDR2: MNHNS and SASEGT. The CDR3 totals 13 residues. CDR3 loop: CASRAGGYNEQFF. The CDR3 coding sequence is TGTGCCAGCCGTGCGGGGGGCTACAATGAGCAGTTCTTC.

The chain joins TRBV15 to TRBJ1-5, with 7 bases lining up with TRBD1. The CDR3 length is 15 residues. With 4 bases clipped from V and 3 bases from J, the junction kept 6 bases outside the gene matches. Germline V gene sequence: CDR1 LNHNV, CDR2 YYDKDF (reference sequence). CDR3 in DNA: TGTGCCACCAGCAAAACAGGGGCAATCAATCAGCCCCAGCATTTT. It encodes CATSKTGAINQPQHF.

The chain employs TRBV6-5 and TRBJ2-1; 10 nucleotides line up with TRBD2. CDR1 and CDR2 from the germline V gene are MNHEY and SVGAGI. The CDR3 is 15 residues long. Losses at the gene ends were 6 bases for V and 2 bases for J; bases not matched to a gene: 4. The CDR3 region is CASRKRGGPYNEQFF. CDR3 DNA: TGTGCCAGCAGGAAGCGGGGGGGACCCTACAATGAGCAGTTCTTC.

A remark on this clone: Sequence at one end of the junction differs from germline and may be a read error. The chain uses TRBV7-7 and TRBJ2-5, with D maybe TRBD2 (5 bases). From germline, CDR1 is SSHAT and CDR2 FNYEAQ (reference sequence). The CDR3 runs to 14 residues. CDR3 sequence reads: CASSPGRDQETQYF. CDR3 DNA: TGTGCTAGCAGCCCTGGGCGGGACCAAGAGACCCAGTACTTC. The full variable domain, its missing parts supplied by reference TRBV7-7 and TRBJ2-5, is GAGVSQSPRYKVTKRGQDVTLRCDPISSHATLYWYQQALGQGPEFLTYFNYEAQPDKSGLPSDRFSAERPEGSISTLTIQRTEQRDSAMYRCASSPGRDQETQYFGPGTRLLVL.